This is a list of T cell receptor beta chains from one sample in a study of cytotoxic CD8 clonotypes in ibrutinib-treated CLL. The method was immunoSEQ multiplex PCR; TCRdb's version includes in-frame clones alone and lacks a portion of them. Of some 310,000 clones in the sample, about 77% were seen once. The sequencing here drew on PBMCs, taken before ibrutinib treatment. The receptors stem from a human donor with chronic lymphocytic leukemia. Each CDR3 is given with its conserved first and last residue. Each record gives: CDR3 DNA, CDR3 protein, CDR3 length, V gene, clone size, J gene, D gene. A D gene is named only where the DNA matches it firmly. Size tells how often a clone was seen (once, few, many) or the class of an expanded clone, and some rows leave it out.

CDR3 DNA: TGCGCCAGCAGCTTCGCTCCGCACGGCCAAGAGACCCAGTACTTC
CDR3 protein: CASSFAPHGQETQYF
CDR3 length: 15
V gene: TRBV5-1
clone size: NA
J gene: TRBJ2-5
D gene: NA

CDR3 DNA: TGTGCCAGCAGTTTAGTACCTCAGGCTTGGAATGAGCAGTTCTTC
CDR3 protein: CASSLVPQAWNEQFF
CDR3 length: 15
V gene: TRBV27
clone size: NA
J gene: TRBJ2-1
D gene: NA

CDR3 DNA: TGTGCCAGCAGCGCAGACGCAACCACAGGGGCCAAAAACATTCAGTACTTC
CDR3 protein: CASSADATTGAKNIQYF
CDR3 length: 17
V gene: TRBV9
clone size: NA
J gene: TRBJ2-4
D gene: NA

CDR3 DNA: TGTGCCAGCAGTTCCCGACCGGGACTAGCGGGAGGGCTAATCAAAGGGATCTACGAGCAGTACTTC
CDR3 protein: CASSSRPGLAGGLIKGIYEQYF
CDR3 length: 22
V gene: TRBV27
clone size: NA
J gene: TRBJ2-7
D gene: TRBD2

CDR3 DNA: TGTGCCAGCCCTCCTCCTTGGGGCGGTAGCTCCTACAATGAGCAGTTCTTC
CDR3 protein: CASPPPWGGSSYNEQFF
CDR3 length: 17
V gene: TRBV7-8
clone size: NA
J gene: TRBJ2-1
D gene: NA

CDR3 DNA: TGTGCCAGCAGCTCGGACAGGGGGGCTCGGCCCCAGCATTTT
CDR3 protein: CASSSDRGARPQHF
CDR3 length: 14
V gene: TRBV28
clone size: NA
J gene: TRBJ1-5
D gene: TRBD1

CDR3 DNA: TGCGCCAGCAGCCGCCTAGCGGGTCTTAACCTTTACGAGCAGTACTTC
CDR3 protein: CASSRLAGLNLYEQYF
CDR3 length: 16
V gene: TRBV4-3
clone size: NA
J gene: TRBJ2-7
D gene: TRBD2

CDR3 DNA: TGTGCCAGCAGTTTATCCACAGGGGGCGACTATGGCTACACCTTC
CDR3 protein: CASSLSTGGDYGYTF
CDR3 length: 15
V gene: TRBV28
clone size: NA
J gene: TRBJ1-2
D gene: TRBD1

CDR3 DNA: TGTGCCAGCGGACCGCGGGACAGGGGGCTTCAGCCCCAGCATTTT
CDR3 protein: CASGPRDRGLQPQHF
CDR3 length: 15
V gene: TRBV27
clone size: once
J gene: TRBJ1-5
D gene: TRBD1

CDR3 DNA: TGTGCCAGCAGCTCTCGGGATGCCGGGGAGCTGTTTTTT
CDR3 protein: CASSSRDAGELFF
CDR3 length: 13
V gene: TRBV7-2
clone size: NA
J gene: TRBJ2-2
D gene: NA

CDR3 DNA: TGTGCCAGCAGTTACTTGACTGAAGCTTTCTTT
CDR3 protein: CASSYLTEAFF
CDR3 length: 11
V gene: TRBV6-5
clone size: NA
J gene: TRBJ1-1
D gene: NA

CDR3 DNA: TGTGCCAGCAGCTTACCCGACAGCTACGAGCAGTACTTC
CDR3 protein: CASSLPDSYEQYF
CDR3 length: 13
V gene: TRBV5-5
clone size: NA
J gene: TRBJ2-7
D gene: NA

CDR3 DNA: TGTGCCAGCAGTGACCGAGGGGTCTATGGCTACACCTTC
CDR3 protein: CASSDRGVYGYTF
CDR3 length: 13
V gene: TRBV25-1
clone size: once
J gene: TRBJ1-2
D gene: NA

CDR3 DNA: TGTGCCAGCTCCCCAGGACAGGCTAACTATGGCTACACCTTC
CDR3 protein: CASSPGQANYGYTF
CDR3 length: 14
V gene: TRBV18
clone size: NA
J gene: TRBJ1-2
D gene: TRBD1

CDR3 DNA: TGTGCTAGCAGCTTAGACTTGAGTCCCCCGGATACGCAGTATTTT
CDR3 protein: CASSLDLSPPDTQYF
CDR3 length: 15
V gene: TRBV7-7
clone size: NA
J gene: TRBJ2-3
D gene: NA

CDR3 DNA: TGTGCCAGCAGTGGGACAGGGATCACAGATACGCAGTATTTT
CDR3 protein: CASSGTGITDTQYF
CDR3 length: 14
V gene: TRBV2
clone size: NA
J gene: TRBJ2-3
D gene: TRBD1

CDR3 DNA: TGTGCCAGCTCACCACAGGGCTTAACGAACTATGGCTACACCTTC
CDR3 protein: CASSPQGLTNYGYTF
CDR3 length: 15
V gene: TRBV18
clone size: NA
J gene: TRBJ1-2
D gene: NA

CDR3 DNA: TGTGCCAGCAGCTCTAGCGGATACAATGAGCAGTTCTTC
CDR3 protein: CASSSSGYNEQFF
CDR3 length: 13
V gene: TRBV7-9
clone size: NA
J gene: TRBJ2-1
D gene: TRBD2

CDR3 DNA: TGTGCCAGCACCATACATGGGGGGGTTGACACCGGGGAGCTGTTTTTT
CDR3 protein: CASTIHGGVDTGELFF
CDR3 length: 16
V gene: TRBV9
clone size: NA
J gene: TRBJ2-2
D gene: TRBD2

CDR3 DNA: TGTGCCACCAGCAGAGATCTGAGGGAGGTGGGTGGTCAGACCCAGTACTTC
CDR3 protein: CATSRDLREVGGQTQYF
CDR3 length: 17
V gene: TRBV15
clone size: NA
J gene: TRBJ2-5
D gene: NA

CDR3 DNA: TGTGCCAGCAGCCAAGAGTTTAAAGGAGCCTACGAGCAGTACTTC
CDR3 protein: CASSQEFKGAYEQYF
CDR3 length: 15
V gene: TRBV4-2
clone size: NA
J gene: TRBJ2-7
D gene: NA

CDR3 DNA: TGTGCCAGCAGCCTCGGTCTAGGGAGGAGGCCGGGGGAGACCCAGTACTTC
CDR3 protein: CASSLGLGRRPGETQYF
CDR3 length: 17
V gene: TRBV7-2
clone size: NA
J gene: TRBJ2-5
D gene: NA

CDR3 DNA: TGTGCCAGCAGTTTCCTCCCGGGAGGGGGCACAGATACGCAGTATTTT
CDR3 protein: CASSFLPGGGTDTQYF
CDR3 length: 16
V gene: TRBV28
clone size: once
J gene: TRBJ2-3
D gene: TRBD2

CDR3 DNA: TGTGCCAGCAGTAGGGCTAGCGGGAGGACCTACAATGAGCAGTTCTTC
CDR3 protein: CASSRASGRTYNEQFF
CDR3 length: 16
V gene: TRBV11-2
clone size: NA
J gene: TRBJ2-1
D gene: TRBD2

CDR3 DNA: TGCAGCGCAAGGACTCTCACCGGGGAGCTGTTTTTT
CDR3 protein: CSARTLTGELFF
CDR3 length: 12
V gene: TRBV29-1
clone size: few
J gene: TRBJ2-2
D gene: NA

CDR3 DNA: TGTGCCAGCAGCTTGTTGGGTAGCGGGATCGACGAGCAGTACTTC
CDR3 protein: CASSLLGSGIDEQYF
CDR3 length: 15
V gene: TRBV7-2
clone size: NA
J gene: TRBJ2-7
D gene: TRBD2

CDR3 DNA: TGTGCCAGCAGTTTCTACACTAGCGGGACCTACGAGCAGTACTTC
CDR3 protein: CASSFYTSGTYEQYF
CDR3 length: 15
V gene: TRBV27
clone size: NA
J gene: TRBJ2-7
D gene: TRBD2

CDR3 DNA: TGTGCCAGCAGTTTATCGGCCCATCAGCCCCAGCATTTT
CDR3 protein: CASSLSAHQPQHF
CDR3 length: 13
V gene: TRBV27
clone size: NA
J gene: TRBJ1-5
D gene: NA